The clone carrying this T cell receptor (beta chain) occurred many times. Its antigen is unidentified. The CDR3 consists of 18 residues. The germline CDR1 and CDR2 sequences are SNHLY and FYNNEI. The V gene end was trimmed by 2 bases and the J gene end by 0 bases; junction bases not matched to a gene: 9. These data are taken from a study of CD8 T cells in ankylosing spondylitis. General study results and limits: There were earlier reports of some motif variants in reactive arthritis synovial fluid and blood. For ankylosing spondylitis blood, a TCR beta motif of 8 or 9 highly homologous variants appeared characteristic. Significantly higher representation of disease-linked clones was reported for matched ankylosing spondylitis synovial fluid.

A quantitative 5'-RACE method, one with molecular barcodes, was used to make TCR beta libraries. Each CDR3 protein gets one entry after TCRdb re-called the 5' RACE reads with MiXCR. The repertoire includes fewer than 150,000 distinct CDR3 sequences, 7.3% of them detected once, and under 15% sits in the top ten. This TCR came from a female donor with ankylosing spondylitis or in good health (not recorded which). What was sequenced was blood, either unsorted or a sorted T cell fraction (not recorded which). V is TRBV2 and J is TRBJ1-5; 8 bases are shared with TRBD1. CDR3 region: CASSEQGAWVYSNQPQHF. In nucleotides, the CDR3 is TGTGCCAGCAGTGAACAGGGGGCCTGGGTTTATAGCAATCAGCCCCAGCATTTT.